A single sample is the source of the 22 T cell receptor beta chains below, sequenced in a study of cytomegalovirus exposure and HLA in healthy donors. The assay was immunoSEQ multiplex PCR, and TCRdb's table has in-frame clones only and misses some. The sample consists of 110,000 to 150,000 clones, approximately 92% of them appearing once. Material for sequencing was PBMCs. These receptors were obtained from a woman between 18 and 29 years old in good health and CMV-seropositive.

The chain joins TRBV9 to TRBJ2-7; D might be TRBD2 (6 bases). The V end lost 0 bases, the J end lost 0 bases, and 13 bases lay between the germline ends. Looked up from germline, CDR1 is SGDLS and CDR2 is YYNGEE. This CDR3 comprises 16 residues. CDR3 amino acids: CASSVAGDPRSYEQYF. CDR3 bases: TGTGCCAGCAGCGTAGCGGGGGACCCCCGCTCCTACGAGCAGTACTTC.

This clone was picked up one time. The chain couples TRBV6-1 to TRBJ2-7, with 7 bases aligning to TRBD1. Germline V CDR1 and CDR2: MNHNS, SASEGT. This CDR3 contains 15 residues. Trimming removed 6 bases from V and 2 bases from J; junction bases left unmatched: 10. CDR3 sequence (DNA): TGTGCCAGCAGCGCACCCGGGACAGCCACCTACGAGCAGTACTTC. This translates into CASSAPGTATYEQYF.

This chain uses TRBV25-1 with TRBJ2-5, with 7 bases fitting TRBD1. Germline V gives CDR1 MGHDK, CDR2 SYGVNS. The CDR3 is 14 residues long. The ends lost 3 bases at V and 7 bases at J; junction bases unmatched: 8. The CDR3 sequence: CASSEGTVDGTQYF. CDR3 bases: TGTGCCAGCAGTGAGGGGACAGTGGACGGGACCCAGTACTTC.

This chain links TRBV6-6 with TRBJ1-6; D gene uncertain. The CDR3 consists of 14 residues. Germline V gives CDR1 MNHNY, CDR2 SVGAGI (reference sequence). V was shortened by 5 bases and J by 14 bases, with 19 bases between the two germline ends. CDR3 region: CASSMASGGRTLHF. Here the CDR3 DNA reads TGTGCCAGCAGTATGGCCAGCGGCGGGAGAACCCTCCACTTT.

A note on this clone: The sample carries other DNA sequences with the same CDR3. The DNA of the CDR3 is TGTGCCAGCTTTCCTGCCCGGGACAGGTCCCACGAGCAGTACTTC. This translates into CASFPARDRSHEQYF. This chain links TRBV2 with TRBJ2-7; TRBD1 matches 8 bases. The V segment lost 8 bases and the J segment 5 bases; nucleotides outside the gene matches: 14. The CDR3 runs to 15 residues. Germline CDR1 and CDR2: SNHLY and FYNNEI.

V and J are TRBV9 and TRBJ2-1; 10 bases are a match to TRBD2. Germline assignment: CDR1 SGDLS and CDR2 YYNGEE. V shed 3 bases and J 5 bases; nucleotides not matched to a gene: 2. The CDR3 has 14 amino acids. The CDR3 reads CASSASGGHNEQFF. CDR3 nucleotides: TGTGCCAGCAGCGCTAGCGGGGGCCACAATGAGCAGTTCTTC.

This clone is a singleton in its sample. The genes are TRBV10-3 and TRBJ1-1, with TRBD1 matching 7 bases. In germline, CDR1 is ENHRY, CDR2 SYGVKD. V dropped 6 bases and J dropped 1; count of bases not matched to a gene: 2. The CDR3 extends over 13 amino acids. The CDR3 bases are TGTGCCATCAGGGGACAGACGAACACTGAAGCTTTCTTT. Protein sequence: CAIRGQTNTEAFF.

The chain joins TRBV28 to TRBJ1-5; 9 positions match TRBD1. V trimming: 7 bases; J trimming: 7 bases; junction bases outside the gene matches: 11. Germline V lookup: CDR1 MDHEN, CDR2 SYDVKM. The CDR3 runs 15 residues. CDR3 sequence: CASNGRDRETQPQHF. The CDR3 DNA reads as TGTGCCAGCAACGGCCGGGACAGGGAAACACAGCCCCAGCATTTT. Full variable domain (outside the CDR3, taken from reference TRBV28 and TRBJ1-5): DVKVTQSSRYLVKRTGEKVFLECVQDMDHENMFWYRQDPGLGLRLIYFSYDVKMKEKGDIPEGYSVSREKKERFSLILESASTNQTSMYLCASNGRDRETQPQHFGDGTRLSIL.

DNA for the CDR3: TGTGCCAGCAGGCCCCGGGCAGGGCAGGCTCAGCCCCAGCATTTT. Its protein is CASRPRAGQAQPQHF. The V call is TRBV6-5, the J call TRBJ1-5; the D gene is possibly TRBD1 (5 bases). Trimming took 6 bases from V and 6 from J, leaving 18 bases between them. This CDR3 contains 15 residues. Germline V gene data show CDR1 as MNHEY and CDR2 as SVGAGI.

The J gene is TRBJ2-1, the V gene TRBV10-1, with 8 bases identical to TRBD2. The CDR3 has 15 amino acids. Trimming removed 8 bases from V and 8 bases from J; junction bases left unmatched: 14. Germline V gene sequence: CDR1 WNHNN, CDR2 SYGVQD (reference sequence). The CDR3 DNA reads as TGCGCCAGCTCTTCAATTCGGGGGGGCAGGGATGAGCAGTTCTTC. It encodes CASSSIRGGRDEQFF.

The CDR3 loop is CASSSGTYEQYF. The DNA of the CDR3 is TGTGCCAGCAGCTCCGGGACCTACGAGCAGTACTTC. V usage is TRBV7-9 and J usage is TRBJ2-7, with D tentatively TRBD2 (5 bases). Germline V CDR1 and CDR2: SEHNR, FQNEAQ (reference sequence). V dropped 4 bases and J dropped 2 bases, with 6 bases sitting between them. CDR3 length: 12 residues. The whole variable domain, remainder taken from reference TRBV7-9 and TRBJ2-7, is DTGVSQNPRHKITKRGQNVTFRCDPISEHNRLYWYRQTLGQGPEFLTYFQNEAQLEKSRLLSDRFSAERPKGSFSTLEIQRTEQGDSAMYLCASSSGTYEQYFGPGTRLTVT.

This sequence joins TRBV7-9 and TRBJ1-6, with no clear D. V lost 8 bases, J lost 3 bases, and 8 bases lay in between. CDR1 and CDR2 from the germline V gene are SEHNR and FQNEAQ (reference sequence). The CDR3 covers 13 residues. CDR3 DNA: TGTGCCAGCGGGCAGGACTATAATTCACCCCTCCACTTT. Amino acid sequence: CASGQDYNSPLHF.

The genes are TRBV28 and TRBJ2-7, with 9 bases lining up with TRBD1. Germline CDR1 MDHEN, CDR2 SYDVKM. The CDR3 is 17 amino acids. J was trimmed by 1 base and V by 3 bases; bases with no gene match: 10. The DNA for the CDR3 is TGTGCCAGCAGTTTTAACCGCCGGGACAGGGCTTCCTACGAGCAGTACTTC. It translates to CASSFNRRDRASYEQYF.

V is TRBV5-4 and J is TRBJ1-4; a possible D gene is TRBD1 (6 bases). CDR3 length: 15 amino acids. CDR1 and CDR2 (germline): SGHNT, YYREEE (reference sequence). V was pared by 4 bases and J by 4 bases, with 14 bases between. CDR3: CASSIGGGNNEKLFF. Here the CDR3 DNA reads TGTGCCAGCAGCATTGGGGGGGGCAATAATGAAAAACTGTTTTTT.

This clone was seen a handful of times. The rearrangement uses TRBV5-1 and TRBJ1-4, with D possibly TRBD1 on 5 matching bases. Per the germline V gene, CDR1 is SGHRS and CDR2 is YFSETQ. The CDR3 loop spans 18 amino acids. Trimming took 0 bases from V and 5 from J, leaving 20 bases between them. The DNA for the CDR3 is TGCGCCAGCAGCTTGGATAGGAATACCGGGACTGCCAATGAAAAACTGTTTTTT. This gives the protein CASSLDRNTGTANEKLFF.

This chain uses TRBV5-3 with TRBJ2-7; D gene uncertain. TRBV5-3 is an ORF; its function is uncertain. The V and J ends lost 4 bases and 6 bases respectively, with 8 bases between them. The CDR3 runs to 11 residues. The CDR3: CARSPHSEQYF. The CDR3 nucleotides read TGTGCCAGAAGCCCCCACAGCGAGCAGTACTTC.

The rearrangement joins TRBV27 to TRBJ2-3; possibly TRBD2 for D (7 bases). Trimming took off 2 bases at V and 3 bases at J, with 18 bases between the two ends. Looked up from germline, CDR1 is MNHEY and CDR2 is SMNVEV (reference sequence). CDR3 length equals 17 residues. CDR3 amino acids: CASSLMGRGGGTDTQYF. CDR3 bases: TGTGCCAGCAGTTTAATGGGACGAGGGGGGGGGACAGATACGCAGTATTTT.

The chain carries TRBV6-6 and TRBJ2-6; TRBD1 agrees at 7 bases. V lost 8 bases to trimming and J lost 2 bases; unmatched junction nucleotides: 6. Germline CDR1 and CDR2: MNHNY and SVGAGI (reference sequence). This CDR3 is 15 amino acids long. The CDR3 region is CASGVRGPGANVLTF. The CDR3, as DNA: TGTGCCAGCGGAGTGAGGGGGCCTGGGGCCAACGTCCTGACTTTC.

The V call is TRBV28, the J call TRBJ1-5, with no clear D. Deletions cut 6 bases from V and 0 bases from J, with 6 bases between. This CDR3 is built from 13 residues. CDR1 and CDR2 (germline): MDHEN, SYDVKM. The CDR3 loop is CASRRSSNQPQHF. The CDR3 DNA sequence: TGTGCCAGCAGGCGGAGTAGCAATCAGCCCCAGCATTTT.

This clone was counted only a few times. This chain joins TRBV7-7 and TRBJ2-7, with 8 nucleotides matching TRBD1. CDR1 and CDR2 (germline): SSHAT, FNYEAQ (reference sequence). V was pared by 9 bases and J by 0 bases, with 7 bases of the junction left unmatched. The CDR3 runs to 14 residues. The DNA for the CDR3 is TGTGCCAGACCCAGACAGGGGAGCTCCTACGAGCAGTACTTC. As protein: CARPRQGSSYEQYF.

This sequence joins TRBV6-1 and TRBJ2-1; D uncertain. This CDR3 has 13 residues. From germline, CDR1 is MNHNS and CDR2 SASEGT. The V gene lost 8 bases and the J gene lost 7 bases, with 15 bases spanning the gap. For the CDR3, the DNA is TGTGCCAGCGGTCCGGAGATCTGGAATGAGCAGTTCTTC. Translation gives CASGPEIWNEQFF.

This clone came up once. V usage is TRBV6-1 and J usage is TRBJ2-7; D may be TRBD1 (5 bases). The ends were cut back, 4 bases at V and 3 bases at J, with 19 bases in the middle. This CDR3 comprises 16 residues. Germline CDR1 is MNHNS and CDR2 is SASEGT. Here the CDR3 reads CASSGPRVNTGYEQYF. Written as DNA, the CDR3 is TGTGCCAGCAGTGGCCCCAGGGTTAACACGGGCTACGAGCAGTACTTC.